The source of this TCR beta chain is a study of preoperative IRX-2 immunotherapy in early breast cancer. The CDR3 has 15 residues. Germline loops: CDR1 LNHNV, CDR2 YYDKDF (reference sequence). V shed 5 bases, J shed 8 bases, and the junction held 8 bases outside the gene matches. Sequencing was performed with immunoSEQ multiplex PCR; in TCRdb, only in-frame clones are kept and a portion is missing. In the table there are fewer than 70,000 clones, less than 95% of which are singletons. The treatment is: preoperative locoregional IRX-2 cytokine immunotherapy. Patients received preoperative, locoregional IRX-2 cytokine immunotherapy in a phase Ib study.

Sampling was performed from a patient treated with IRX-2 immunotherapy. This chain links TRBV15 with TRBJ2-1, with TRBD2 matching 11 bases. This receptor was obtained from a human donor with breast cancer. CDR3 sequence reads: CATSGASGGLDEQFF. CDR3 DNA sequence: TGTGCCACCAGCGGCGCTAGCGGGGGGCTCGATGAGCAGTTCTTC.